This T cell receptor beta chain derives from a study of blood T cell repertoires in COVID-19. Germline V gives CDR1 KGHDR, CDR2 SFDVKD. This CDR3 is built from 17 residues. Trimming took off 1 base at V and 2 bases at J, with 15 bases between the two ends. In the study's own analysis: Using reference gene primer amplification, nucleated cell counts were estimated. Sequencing used immunoSEQ multiplex PCR; TCRdb keeps in-frame clones, though not all of them. V, J and clone size are those of that table, while D and trimming were read from the DNA. The table shows about 250,000 clones, with around 85% occurring only once.

Sequencing used peripheral blood. The sequence was obtained from a woman aged 55-69 years with active or convalescent COVID-19. This rearrangement joins TRBV24-1 to TRBJ2-3; TRBD1 is a possible D gene (6 bases). CDR3 nucleotides: TGTGCCACCAGTGATTTAGGGGACACCGATACCACAGATACGCAGTATTTT. Its translation is CATSDLGDTDTTDTQYF.